This passage covers 28 T cell receptor beta chains from one sample sequenced in a study of cytomegalovirus exposure and HLA in healthy donors. The PCR had 60 Vbeta and 13 Jbeta primers. Clones were read by immunoSEQ multiplex PCR, and TCRdb kept only the in-frame ones, dropping some. The sample consists of around 62,000 clones, over 70% of them appearing once. What was sequenced was PBMCs. All receptors derive from a man aged 60-69 years in good health and CMV-seropositive.

The gene calls are TRBV5-8 and TRBJ2-7, with 10 bases identical to TRBD2. The germline gives CDR1 SGHTS, CDR2 YDEGEE. The CDR3 totals 14 residues. The V and J ends lost 4 bases and 9 bases, in that order; junction bases with no gene match: 10. The CDR3 DNA reads as TGTGCCAGCAGCCGGGTAGCGGGAGGAGAATGGCAGTACTTC. The encoded protein is CASSRVAGGEWQYF. The variable domain in full, with the rest retrieved from reference TRBV5-8 and TRBJ2-7, is EAGVTQSPTHLIKTRGQQATLRCSPISGHTSVYWYQQALGLGLQFLLWYDEGEERNRGNFPPRFSGRQFPNYSSELNVNALELEDSALYLCASSRVAGGEWQYFGPGTRLTVT.

The chain employs TRBV5-6 and TRBJ2-4; 8 positions match TRBD1. V was clipped by 1 base and J by 7 bases; unmatched bases: 10. Germline V gene data show CDR1 as SGHDT and CDR2 as YYEEEE. The CDR3 consists of 16 residues. The CDR3 bases are TGTGCCAGCAGCTTGACAGGGGGATTCCTCGGGAACATTCAGTACTTC. Protein: CASSLTGGFLGNIQYF.

This chain connects TRBV5-5 to TRBJ1-1; no definite D call. Trimming cost V 2 bases and J 0 bases, with 8 bases left between them. Germline V gene data show CDR1 as SGHKS and CDR2 as YYEKEE (reference sequence). The CDR3 is made up of 14 amino acids. The CDR3 region is CASSFGLVNTEAFF. CDR3 coding DNA: TGTGCCAGCAGCTTCGGGTTAGTGAACACTGAAGCTTTCTTT. Full variable domain (missing parts from reference TRBV5-5 and TRBJ1-1): DAGVTQSPTHLIKTRGQQVTLRCSPISGHKSVSWYQQVLGQGPQFIFQYYEKEERGRGNFPDRFSARQFPNYSSELNVNALLLGDSALYLCASSFGLVNTEAFFGQGTRLTVV.

V is TRBV5-1 and J is TRBJ2-7, with TRBD2 matching 7 bases. In germline, CDR1 is SGHRS, CDR2 YFSETQ. CDR3 length: 15 amino acids. The J segment lost 0 bases and the V segment lost 3 bases, leaving 6 bases of the junction unmatched. The CDR3 DNA reads TGCGCCAGCAGCTGGTCTAGCGGAAACTCCTACGAGCAGTACTTC. Amino acids: CASSWSSGNSYEQYF.

The chain uses TRBV7-8 and TRBJ2-4; a possible D gene is TRBD1 (7 bases). Between the trimmed V and J ends, which lost 5 bases and 2 bases, there was a span of 22 bases. The CDR3 extends over 18 amino acids. CDR1 and CDR2 from the germline V gene are SGHVS and FQNEAQ. This chain's CDR3 is CASSPARRQGGTKNIQYF. CDR3 in DNA: TGTGCCAGCAGCCCCGCACGTCGGCAGGGGGGTACCAAAAACATTCAGTACTTC.

This clone was seen more than once but under ten times. The rearrangement links TRBV18 to TRBJ1-6, with 8 nucleotides matching TRBD1. There are 13 residues in the CDR3. With 3 bases clipped from V and 8 bases from J, the junction kept 0 bases outside the gene matches. Germline V gene lookup returns CDR1 KGHSH and CDR2 LQKENI. CDR3 sequence reads: CASSPGQDSPLHF. The CDR3 region has the DNA TGTGCCAGCTCACCGGGACAGGATTCACCCCTCCACTTT.

The V gene is TRBV5-1, the J gene TRBJ2-3; 9 bases align to TRBD2. The CDR3 loop spans 17 amino acids. CDR1 is SGHRS and CDR2 is YFSETQ in the germline V gene. J was trimmed by 4 bases and V by 4 bases; bases with no gene match: 13. As DNA, the CDR3 is TGCGCCAGCAGCGGGGAACCGGGACTAGCTCCCCCAGATACGCAGTATTTT. Translated, it gives CASSGEPGLAPPDTQYF.

This sequence joins TRBV7-6 and TRBJ2-6, with D possibly being TRBD1 (5 bases). Trimming took off 2 bases at V and 0 bases at J, with 8 bases between the two ends. Germline CDR1 SGHVS, CDR2 FNYEAQ. The CDR3 has 16 residues. The CDR3 nucleotides are TGTGCCAGCAGCTTAAACGGACACTCTGGGGCCAACGTCCTGACTTTC. Protein: CASSLNGHSGANVLTF.

This clone came up a few times. V gene TRBV5-4 combines with J gene TRBJ1-2, with D uncertain. V was clipped by 4 bases and J by 4 bases, with 20 bases between them. CDR3 length equals 16 residues. The germline CDR1 and CDR2 sequences are SGHNT and YYREEE (reference sequence). The CDR3, as DNA: TGTGCCAGCAGCGATCCCGAGACACCCGTTATCTATGGCTACACCTTC. Its translation: CASSDPETPVIYGYTF. The whole variable domain, filled in from reference TRBV5-4 and TRBJ1-2, reads ETGVTQSPTHLIKTRGQQVTLRCSSQSGHNTVSWYQQALGQGPQFIFQYYREEENGRGNFPPRFSGLQFPNYSSELNVNALELDDSALYLCASSDPETPVIYGYTFGSGTRLTVV.

The CDR3 DNA reads as TGTGCCAGCAGCTTTGACAGGGTAGCTTTCTACGAGCAGTACTTC. Translation: CASSFDRVAFYEQYF. V usage is TRBV5-4 and J usage is TRBJ2-7; 7 bases fit TRBD1. The germline gives CDR1 SGHNT, CDR2 YYREEE (reference sequence). The CDR3 is 15 amino acids. J lost 3 bases, V lost 2 bases, and 8 bases had no gene match.

The chain recombines TRBV6-6 with TRBJ1-1, with D perhaps matching TRBD1 (6 bases). The germline V and J ends were trimmed by 6 bases and 1 base, with 9 bases remaining between them. Germline CDR1 reads MNHNY; CDR2 reads SVGAGI (reference sequence). This CDR3 is 13 amino acids long. The CDR3 protein is CASRSGANTEAFF. The CDR3 nucleotides are TGTGCCAGCAGATCAGGGGCGAACACTGAAGCTTTCTTT.

The chain is built from TRBV7-9 and TRBJ2-5; 9 bases map to TRBD1. The trim removed 5 bases at V and 5 bases at J, leaving 9 bases unmatched. CDR1 is SEHNR, CDR2 FQNEAQ, per germline (reference sequence). The length of the CDR3 is 15 residues. The CDR3 nucleotides are TGTGCCAGCAGCCTCCGGGACAGGGAGGAGGAGACCCAGTACTTC. It encodes CASSLRDREEETQYF.

The V and J genes are TRBV7-2 and TRBJ2-1, with TRBD2 matching over 7 bases. Germline loops: CDR1 SGHTA, CDR2 FQGNSA. The CDR3 runs 15 residues. Germline trimming cut 1 base from V and 1 base from J; bases unmatched to any gene: 1. The CDR3 here is CASSLGLASYNEQFF. CDR3 sequence (DNA): TGTGCCAGCAGCTTAGGACTAGCTTCCTACAATGAGCAGTTCTTC.

The CDR3 DNA follows: TGTGCCAGCAGCCAAACGGACCGGGACAGGGGCTCCGAGCAGTACTTC. Translation gives CASSQTDRDRGSEQYF. The chain is built from TRBV4-2 and TRBJ2-7, with 10 bases that match TRBD1. The CDR3 extends over 16 amino acids. V shed 2 bases, J shed 6 bases, and the junction held 10 bases outside the gene matches. CDR1 is LGHNA and CDR2 is YNFKEQ in the germline V gene.

CDR3 region: CASSSKRDTGFGSGNTIYF. In nucleotides, the CDR3 is TGCGCCAGCAGCTCCAAACGGGATACAGGGTTCGGCTCTGGAAACACCATATATTTT. The chain carries TRBV5-1 and TRBJ1-3, with TRBD1 as a possible D gene (6 bases). The CDR3 covers 19 residues. Trimming stripped 3 bases from V and 0 bases from J, with 22 bases between. CDR1 and CDR2 from the germline V gene are SGHRS and YFSETQ.

Here the CDR3 DNA reads TGTGCCAGCATGATAGAGCGGGGGAGGGTCCTGACTTTC. It encodes CASMIERGRVLTF. The chain recombines TRBV27 with TRBJ2-6; 8 bases fit TRBD2. The CDR3 contains 13 residues. CDR1 is MNHEY and CDR2 is SMNVEV in the germline V gene (reference sequence). The J segment lost 13 bases and the V segment lost 7 bases, leaving 9 bases of the junction unmatched.

The genes are TRBV5-5 and TRBJ2-5; 13 positions agree with TRBD2. The junction had 12 bases not matched to a gene; V was cut back by 3 bases and J by 4 bases. This CDR3 contains 18 residues. CDR1 and CDR2 (germline): SGHKS, YYEKEE (reference sequence). The chain's CDR3 is CASSSSGLAGMGRETQYF. CDR3 nucleotides: TGTGCCAGCAGCTCTTCGGGACTAGCGGGGATGGGGCGAGAGACCCAGTACTTC. The variable domain in full, with the rest retrieved from reference TRBV5-5 and TRBJ2-5, is DAGVTQSPTHLIKTRGQQVTLRCSPISGHKSVSWYQQVLGQGPQFIFQYYEKEERGRGNFPDRFSARQFPNYSSELNVNALLLGDSALYLCASSSSGLAGMGRETQYFGPGTRLLVL.

The chain links TRBV6-6 to TRBJ1-2; D ambiguous. V dropped 6 bases and J dropped 1 base, with 12 bases sitting between them. The CDR3 has 14 amino acids. CDR1 MNHNY and CDR2 SVGAGI come from the germline V gene (reference sequence). CDR3 sequence: CASSPSAYNYGYTF. As DNA, the CDR3 is TGTGCCAGCAGCCCATCCGCCTATAACTATGGCTACACCTTC.

The CDR3 loop is CPRGGYTF. In DNA, the CDR3 is TGTCCAAGAGGCGGCTACACCTTC. The chain recombines TRBV21-1 with TRBJ1-2. TRBV21-1 is marked as a pseudogene. The CDR3 spans 8 residues.

The chain has TRBV6-6 and TRBJ2-7; 8 bases match TRBD1. CDR1 is MNHNY, CDR2 SVGAGI, per germline (reference sequence). This CDR3 has 12 residues. V trimming: 4 bases; J trimming: 5 bases; junction bases outside the gene matches: 1. The CDR3 sequence: CASSWTGNEQYF. CDR3 coding DNA: TGTGCCAGCAGTTGGACAGGGAACGAGCAGTACTTC.

V gene TRBV11-2 combines with J gene TRBJ1-3, with D uncertain. V was pared by 5 bases and J by 2 bases, with 7 bases between. The CDR3 is 13 amino acids. From germline, CDR1 is SGHAT and CDR2 FQNNGV. The CDR3 loop reads CASSTDPGNTIYF. DNA of the CDR3: TGTGCCAGCAGCACAGATCCTGGAAACACCATATATTTT.

The chain carries TRBV7-2 and TRBJ1-3; D uncertain. The germline V and J ends were trimmed by 1 base and 0 bases, with 13 bases remaining between them. CDR1 SGHTA and CDR2 FQGNSA come from the germline V gene. The CDR3 has 17 amino acids. The CDR3 DNA sequence: TGTGCCAGCAGCTTAGGACGAGGGAGGACCTCTGGAAACACCATATATTTT. This encodes CASSLGRGRTSGNTIYF.

The V gene is TRBV19, the J gene TRBJ1-2, with D unclear. Per germline, CDR1 LNHDA and CDR2 SQIVND (reference sequence). V dropped 5 bases and J dropped 4 bases, with 17 bases sitting between them. This CDR3 contains 15 residues. CDR3 residues: CASSEGPSGIYGYTF. In DNA form, the CDR3 reads TGTGCCAGTAGTGAGGGCCCGTCTGGGATCTATGGCTACACCTTC.

The chain uses TRBV7-9 and TRBJ1-3, with no clear D. Per germline, CDR1 SEHNR and CDR2 FQNEAQ (reference sequence). The ends were cut back, 8 bases at V and 0 bases at J, with 8 bases in the middle. The CDR3 covers 13 residues. CDR3 protein: CASHSVSGNTIYF. Here the CDR3 DNA reads TGTGCCAGCCATTCGGTCTCTGGAAACACCATATATTTT.

This chain uses TRBV5-1 with TRBJ2-2; D may be TRBD1 (6 bases). V was cut by 0 bases and J by 6 bases, with 9 bases left in between. Germline CDR1 SGHRS, CDR2 YFSETQ. There are 14 residues in the CDR3. The CDR3 DNA is TGCGCCAGCAGCTTGGACAGGGCCCCCGGGGAGCTGTTTTTT. Translated: CASSLDRAPGELFF.

DNA of the CDR3: TGCGCCAGCAGCCAAGAGATCGACAGCTTCTATGGCTACACCTTC. This translates into CASSQEIDSFYGYTF. This rearrangement joins TRBV4-1 to TRBJ1-2; a possible D gene is TRBD1 (5 bases). The CDR3 is made up of 15 amino acids. V lost 0 bases to trimming and J lost 4 bases, with 12 bases between them. The germline gives CDR1 MGHRA, CDR2 YSYEKL.

Only one count was recorded for this clone. This rearrangement joins TRBV27 to TRBJ2-7; D remains unclear. Trimming took off 3 bases at V and 0 bases at J, with 9 bases between the two ends. Germline CDR1 and CDR2: MNHEY and SMNVEV (reference sequence). This CDR3 is built from 14 residues. In DNA form, the CDR3 reads TGTGCCAGCAGTTTCGGGTTGAACTCCTACGAGCAGTACTTC. It codes for CASSFGLNSYEQYF.

This clone was counted ten times or more. The chain carries TRBV11-1 and TRBJ2-7; D is possibly TRBD2 (5 bases). CDR3 length equals 14 residues. In germline, CDR1 is SGHAT, CDR2 FQDESV (reference sequence). Trimming shortened V by 1 base and J by 0 bases, and 7 bases separated the two germline ends. CDR3 residues: CASSLVAGSYEQYF. The CDR3 nucleotides read TGTGCCAGCAGCTTAGTGGCGGGCTCCTACGAGCAGTACTTC.